This passage covers 5 T cell receptor beta chains from one sample sequenced in a study of cytomegalovirus exposure and HLA in healthy donors (dated by TCRdb to about 2017). The library was produced with the immunoSEQ multiplex PCR assay. A mixture of 60 forward primers for TCR Vbeta segments and 13 reverse primers for TCR Jbeta segments was used in the multiplex PCR. What TCRdb holds here is the immuneACCESS table cut down to in-frame rearrangements. Part of the clones is not present; checked against another copy, under half of the missing clones reflect an unresolved V gene, and the others are unexplained. In this sample's table one finds about 49,000 clones. Roughly 12% of the sample belongs to the ten largest clones. The specimen was PBMCs. These receptors were obtained from a man aged 18 to 29 in good health and CMV-seropositive.

Concerning this clone itself: Distinct nucleotide sequences in the sample also encode this CDR3. This rearrangement joins TRBV9 to TRBJ2-3; maybe TRBD2 (6 bases). Trimming removed 0 bases from V and 2 bases from J, with 10 bases in between. This CDR3 is 15 amino acids long. Germline V gives CDR1 SGDLS, CDR2 YYNGEE. Here the CDR3 reads CASSVVGGNTDTQYF. DNA of the CDR3: TGTGCCAGCAGCGTAGTAGGAGGGAACACAGATACGCAGTATTTT.

V usage is TRBV5-1 and J usage is TRBJ2-7; maybe TRBD1 (6 bases). The V gene lost 4 bases and the J gene lost 3 bases, with 14 bases spanning the gap. The CDR3 covers 14 residues. Germline V gene data show CDR1 as SGHRS and CDR2 as YFSETQ. Written as DNA, the CDR3 is TGCGCCAGCAGCCTATCGGACAGTAACTACGAGCAGTACTTC. As protein: CASSLSDSNYEQYF.

The chain recombines TRBV7-8 with TRBJ1-5; D is undetermined. CDR1 and CDR2 from the germline V gene are SGHVS and FQNEAQ. Trimming cost V 0 bases and J 2 bases, with 8 bases left between them. The CDR3 extends over 15 amino acids. CDR3 region: CASSLALIGNQPQHF. The CDR3 region has the DNA TGTGCCAGCAGCTTAGCGCTTATAGGCAATCAGCCCCAGCATTTT. Filled out from reference TRBV7-8 and TRBJ1-5, the complete variable domain reads GAGVSQSPRYKVAKRGQDVALRCDPISGHVSLFWYQQALGQGPEFLTYFQNEAQLDKSGLPSDRFFAERPEGSVSTLKIQRTQQEDSAVYLCASSLALIGNQPQHFGDGTRLSIL.

This chain links TRBV7-9 with TRBJ1-4; a weak D match, TRBD1 (6 bases). Germline V gene lookup returns CDR1 SEHNR and CDR2 FQNEAQ (reference sequence). The length of the CDR3 is 16 residues. The V and J ends lost 5 bases and 3 bases respectively, with 16 bases between them. The CDR3, as DNA: TGTGCCAGCAGCCCGAGAACCGGGACACCTAATGAAAAACTGTTTTTT. It is translated as CASSPRTGTPNEKLFF.

The V and J genes are TRBV5-5 and TRBJ2-4; D possibly corresponds to TRBD1 (5 bases). Germline loops: CDR1 SGHKS, CDR2 YYEKEE (reference sequence). V was clipped by 0 bases and J by 0 bases, with 7 bases between them. This CDR3 spans 15 amino acids. The CDR3 is CASSLEGSAKNIQYF. CDR3 DNA: TGTGCCAGCAGCTTGGAGGGGTCAGCCAAAAACATTCAGTACTTC.